Given below is one T cell receptor (beta chain) in context. V lost 1 base and J 12 bases, leaving 25 bases between the germline ends. Germline values: CDR1 SEHNR, CDR2 FQNEAQ (reference sequence). This CDR3 contains 17 residues. The entry originates in a study of blood T cell repertoires in COVID-19. As for the study in general: The origin of the acute and convalescent COVID-19 samples was the United States, Italy and Spain.

Measured with immunoSEQ multiplex PCR; TCRdb has only the in-frame clones, and not every one. In the table there are 300,000 to 400,000 clones, roughly 87% of which are singletons. Recovered status applied to Cohort 3 donors who had two consecutive negative PCRs. It also applied to those with clearance or with symptom resolution. Sequencing was done on a sample of PBMCs or T cells enriched from blood (not recorded which). The source of this sequence is a woman in her twenties or thirties who had recovered from COVID-19. The chain links TRBV7-9 to TRBJ2-1; D might be TRBD1 (6 bases). As DNA, the CDR3 is TGTGCCAGCAGCTTAGGGGCAGGGGCGCGTCTCCAGACTGGGCAGTTCTTC. Translation gives CASSLGAGARLQTGQFF.